This T cell receptor beta chain was documented in a study of T-cell memory formation after mild COVID-19. Across the whole study: TCR clusters were largely donor specific. Study conclusions and caveats: Certain responding clones were present in pre-infection memory, suggesting participation of cross-reactive memory. Second-wave clones with a day 37 peak had unconfirmed SARS-CoV-2 specificity.

CDR1 and CDR2 from the germline V gene are SSHAT and FNYEAQ (reference sequence). The V end lost 3 bases, the J end lost 3 bases, and 15 bases lay between the germline ends. The CDR3 consists of 15 residues. As concerns this clonotype: Its antigen is unidentified.

TCRdb redid the calling of the 5' RACE reads with MiXCR, one entry per CDR3 protein. The sample includes almost 550,000 distinct CDR3 sequences, roughly 21% of them seen just once. The chain has TRBV7-7 and TRBJ2-7, with D perhaps matching TRBD1 (5 bases). This receptor was obtained from an adult woman who had mild COVID-19 (a few samples of this study predate the infection). Cell type and time point are not known. The sequenced material came from PBMCs or a T cell subset sorted from them (not recorded which). In DNA form, the CDR3 reads TGTGCCAGCAGCTTCGGACATGGGGCTATCTACGAGCAGTACTTC. This encodes CASSFGHGAIYEQYF.